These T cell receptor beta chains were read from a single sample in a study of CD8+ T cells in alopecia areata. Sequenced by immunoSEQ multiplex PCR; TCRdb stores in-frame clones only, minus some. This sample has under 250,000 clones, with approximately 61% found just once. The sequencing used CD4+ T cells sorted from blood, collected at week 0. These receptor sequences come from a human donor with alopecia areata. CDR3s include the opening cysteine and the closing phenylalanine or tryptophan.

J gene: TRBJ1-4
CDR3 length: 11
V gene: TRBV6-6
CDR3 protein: CAIGAGEKLFF

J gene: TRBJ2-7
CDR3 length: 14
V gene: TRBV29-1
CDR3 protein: CSVGSLQNAYEQYF

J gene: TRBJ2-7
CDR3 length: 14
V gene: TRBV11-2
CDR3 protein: CASSLERPLSEQYF

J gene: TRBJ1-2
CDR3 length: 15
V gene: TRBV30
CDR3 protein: CAWTPQGPTNYGYTF

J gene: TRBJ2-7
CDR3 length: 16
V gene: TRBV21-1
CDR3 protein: CASSKVPAAGTYEQYF

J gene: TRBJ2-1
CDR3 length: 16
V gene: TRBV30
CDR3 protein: CAWSVHLRRGYNEQFF

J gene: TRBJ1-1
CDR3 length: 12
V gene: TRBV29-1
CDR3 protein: CSVERLDREAFF

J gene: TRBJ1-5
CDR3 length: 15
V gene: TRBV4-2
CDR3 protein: CASSQVGMEVQPQHF

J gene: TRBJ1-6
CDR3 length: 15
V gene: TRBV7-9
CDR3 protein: CATNEEAQADSPLHF

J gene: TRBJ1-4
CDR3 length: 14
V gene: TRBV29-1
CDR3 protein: CSVASGTGSEKLFF

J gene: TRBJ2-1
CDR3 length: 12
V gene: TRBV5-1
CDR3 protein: CASASGSYEQFF

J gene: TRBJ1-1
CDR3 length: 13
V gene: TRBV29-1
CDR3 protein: CSAPQGRTTEAFF

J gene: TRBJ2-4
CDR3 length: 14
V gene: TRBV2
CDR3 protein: CAGHRGAGGNIQYF

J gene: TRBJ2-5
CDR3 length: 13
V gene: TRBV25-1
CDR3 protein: CASKRGAQETQYF

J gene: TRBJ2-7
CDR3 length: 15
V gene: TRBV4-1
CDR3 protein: CASTWEASRSYEQYF

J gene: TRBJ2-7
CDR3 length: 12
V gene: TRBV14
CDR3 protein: CASSQYRFSQYF

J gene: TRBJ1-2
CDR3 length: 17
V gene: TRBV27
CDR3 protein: CASSSRGQGAWGYGYTF

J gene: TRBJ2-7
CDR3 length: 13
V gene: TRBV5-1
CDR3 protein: CASSLRQTYEQYF

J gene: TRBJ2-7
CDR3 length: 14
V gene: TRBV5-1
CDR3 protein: CASSLGQGPYEQYF

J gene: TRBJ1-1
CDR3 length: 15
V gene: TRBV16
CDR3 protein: CASSREGDMNTEAFF

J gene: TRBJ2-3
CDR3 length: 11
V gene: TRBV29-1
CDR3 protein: CTGGGTDTQYF

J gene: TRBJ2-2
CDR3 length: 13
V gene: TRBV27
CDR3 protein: CASTGMLGGELFF

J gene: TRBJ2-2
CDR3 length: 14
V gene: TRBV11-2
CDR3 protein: CASSSPTSTGELFF

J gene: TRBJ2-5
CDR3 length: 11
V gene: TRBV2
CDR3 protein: CASTQEETQYF

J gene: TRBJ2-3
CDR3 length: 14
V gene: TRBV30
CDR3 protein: CAWSVRQDGDTQYF

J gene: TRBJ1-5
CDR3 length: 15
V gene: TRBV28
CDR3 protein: CASSITGASNQPQHF

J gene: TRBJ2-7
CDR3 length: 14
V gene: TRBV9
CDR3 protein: CASSVRSDSYEQYF

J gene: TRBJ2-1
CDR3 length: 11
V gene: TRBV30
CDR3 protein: CAWSAYNEQFF

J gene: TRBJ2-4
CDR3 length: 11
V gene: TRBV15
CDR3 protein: CALGTSGGQDF

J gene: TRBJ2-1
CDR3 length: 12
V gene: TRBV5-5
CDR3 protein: CASSGDYYEQFF

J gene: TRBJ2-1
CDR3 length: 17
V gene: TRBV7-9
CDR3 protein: CASSLSSGTSVGNEQFF

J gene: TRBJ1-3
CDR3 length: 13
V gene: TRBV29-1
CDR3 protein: CSVEIGSGNTIYF

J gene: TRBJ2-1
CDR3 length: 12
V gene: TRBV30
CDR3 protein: CAWSVRTNEQFF

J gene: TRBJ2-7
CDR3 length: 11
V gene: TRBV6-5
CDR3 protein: CASTKSYEQYF

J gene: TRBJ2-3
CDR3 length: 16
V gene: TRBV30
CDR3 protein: CAWSLALAGNTDTQYF

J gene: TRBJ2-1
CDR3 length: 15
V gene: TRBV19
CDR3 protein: CATSGGTGWGNEQFF

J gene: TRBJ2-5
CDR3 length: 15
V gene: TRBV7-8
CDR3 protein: CASSLAPSLGETQYF

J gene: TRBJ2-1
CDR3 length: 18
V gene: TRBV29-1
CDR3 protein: CSVAPLRAGFPTNNEQFF

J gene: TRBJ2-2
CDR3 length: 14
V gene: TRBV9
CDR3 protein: CASSADRGTGELFF

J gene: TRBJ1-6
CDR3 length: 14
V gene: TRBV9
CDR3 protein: CASSGQVSYSPLHF

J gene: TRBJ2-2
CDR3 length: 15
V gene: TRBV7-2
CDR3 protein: CASSTLTTNTGELFF

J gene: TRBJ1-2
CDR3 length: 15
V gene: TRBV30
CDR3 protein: CAWSADGTTNYGYTF

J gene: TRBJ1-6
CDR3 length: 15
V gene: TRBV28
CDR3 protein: CASSLAGQALRPLHF

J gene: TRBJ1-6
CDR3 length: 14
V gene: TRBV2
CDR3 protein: CASSINRANSPLHF

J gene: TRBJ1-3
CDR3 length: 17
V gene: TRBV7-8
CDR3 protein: CASSLGEGLYSGNTIYF

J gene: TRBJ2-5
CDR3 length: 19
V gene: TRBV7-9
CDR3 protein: CASSSTGTALARSQETQYF